This record concerns one T cell receptor (beta chain) sequence. This CDR3 is 14 amino acids long. Trimming cost V 5 bases and J 2 bases; bases outside gene matches: 3. Per the germline V gene, CDR1 is SEHNR and CDR2 is FQNEAQ (reference sequence). These data come from a study of shared clonotypes between healthy human individuals. Clones were read by immunoSEQ multiplex PCR, and TCRdb kept only the in-frame ones, dropping some. The sample includes about 2 million clones, 85% to 95% of them seen just once. This clonotype originated in a man aged 18 to 35 in good health. The rearrangement uses TRBV7-9 and TRBJ1-2, with 9 nucleotides matching TRBD1. The sequenced sample was naive CD4+ T cells sorted from blood. Regarding subset: CD45RA+ positively selected. CDR3 amino acids: CASSQDRGNYGYTF. CDR3 bases: TGTGCCAGCAGCCAAGACAGGGGGAACTATGGCTACACCTTC.